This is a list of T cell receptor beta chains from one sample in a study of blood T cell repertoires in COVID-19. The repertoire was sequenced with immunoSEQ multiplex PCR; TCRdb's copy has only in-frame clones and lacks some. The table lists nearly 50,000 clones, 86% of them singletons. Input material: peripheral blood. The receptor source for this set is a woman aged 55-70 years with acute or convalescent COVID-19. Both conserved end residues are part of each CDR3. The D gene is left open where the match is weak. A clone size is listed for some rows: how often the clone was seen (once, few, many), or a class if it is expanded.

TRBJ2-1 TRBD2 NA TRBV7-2 CASSLFGTSGHNEQFF TGTGCCAGCAGCTTATTCGGGACTAGCGGCCACAATGAGCAGTTCTTC
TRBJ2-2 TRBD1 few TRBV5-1 CASSLRQGGTGELFF TGCGCCAGCAGCTTACGACAGGGTGGCACCGGGGAGCTGTTTTTT
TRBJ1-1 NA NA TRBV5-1 CASSLDRNTEAFF TGCGCCAGCAGCCTGGACAGGAACACTGAAGCTTTCTTT
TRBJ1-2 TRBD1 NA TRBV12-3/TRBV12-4 CASSSTGGGYTF TGTGCCAGCAGTTCGACAGGGGGTGGCTACACCTTC
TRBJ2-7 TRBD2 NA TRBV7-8 CASSLATSGDSYEQYF TGTGCCAGCAGCTTAGCGACTAGCGGGGACTCCTACGAGCAGTACTTC
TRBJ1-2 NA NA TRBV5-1 CASSLGQVGADGYTF TGCGCCAGCAGCTTGGGACAGGTGGGGGCGGATGGCTACACCTTC
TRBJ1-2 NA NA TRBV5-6 CASSRPETGSYTF TGTGCCAGCAGCCGGCCCGAAACAGGGAGCTACACCTTC
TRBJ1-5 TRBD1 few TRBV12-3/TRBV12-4 CASSAGGDQPQHF TGTGCCAGCAGTGCAGGGGGTGATCAGCCCCAGCATTTT
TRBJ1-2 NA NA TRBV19 CASARARGNYGYTF TGTGCCAGCGCCCGGGCACGGGGGAACTATGGCTACACCTTC
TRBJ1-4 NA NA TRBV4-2 CASSRQKNEKLFF TGTGCCAGCAGCCGACAGAAAAATGAAAAACTGTTTTTT
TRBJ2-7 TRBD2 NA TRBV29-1 CSVEDSGEYEQYF TGCAGCGTTGAAGATAGCGGGGAGTACGAGCAGTACTTC
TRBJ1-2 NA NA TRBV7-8 CASSPRQLYGYTF TGTGCCAGCAGCCCCCGACAGCTCTATGGCTACACCTTC
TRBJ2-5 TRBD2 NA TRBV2 CASSRGGGETQYF TGTGCCAGCAGTCGCGGGGGGGGAGAGACCCAGTACTTC
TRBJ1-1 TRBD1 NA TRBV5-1 CASSFGTGMNTEAFF TGCGCCAGCAGCTTTGGGACAGGGATGAACACTGAAGCTTTCTTT
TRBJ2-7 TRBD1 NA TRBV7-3 CASSLRQGGEQYF TGTGCCAGCAGCTTAAGACAGGGTGGCGAGCAGTACTTC
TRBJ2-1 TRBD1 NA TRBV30 CAWSQGQGAANEQFF TGTGCCTGGAGTCAGGGACAGGGGGCTGCAAATGAGCAGTTCTTC
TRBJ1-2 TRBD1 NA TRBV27 CASTKLPDRKNYGYTF TGTGCCAGCACCAAATTACCGGACAGGAAAAACTATGGCTACACCTTC
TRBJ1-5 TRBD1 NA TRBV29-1 CSANTGVNQPQHF TGCAGCGCAAACACAGGGGTCAATCAGCCCCAGCATTTT
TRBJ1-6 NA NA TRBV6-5 CASSRTQGWNSPLHF TGTGCCAGCAGTAGAACACAGGGTTGGAATTCACCCCTCCACTTT
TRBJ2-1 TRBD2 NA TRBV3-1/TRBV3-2 CASTHLGGSSYNEQFF TGTGCCAGCACCCATCTCGGCGGGAGCTCCTACAATGAGCAGTTCTTC
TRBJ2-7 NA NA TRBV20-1 CSASRGGAGYEQYF TGCAGTGCTAGTCGTGGGGGGGCAGGCTACGAGCAGTACTTC
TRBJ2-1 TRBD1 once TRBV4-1 CASSQQYPETGFNEQFF TGCGCCAGCAGCCAACAATACCCCGAGACAGGGTTCAATGAGCAGTTCTTC
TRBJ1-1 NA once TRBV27 CASSLGREAFF TGTGCCAGCAGTTTAGGCAGGGAAGCTTTCTTT
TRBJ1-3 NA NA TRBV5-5 CASSFYSTSSGNTIYF TGTGCCAGCAGCTTCTACAGTACCAGCTCTGGAAACACCATATATTTT
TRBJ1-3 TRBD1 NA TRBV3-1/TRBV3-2 CASSHGTGGNGNTIYF TGTGCCAGCAGCCATGGGACAGGGGGCAATGGAAACACCATATATTTT
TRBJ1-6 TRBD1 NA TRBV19 CASSIIPGQRSYSPLHF TGTGCCAGTAGTATCATTCCGGGACAGAGAAGTTATTCACCCCTCCACTTT
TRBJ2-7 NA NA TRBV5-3 CARSLGDRFYEQYF TGTGCCAGAAGCTTGGGTGACAGGTTCTACGAGCAGTACTTC
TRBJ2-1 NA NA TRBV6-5 CAGGPRLGNEQFF TGTGCCGGAGGACCTAGGTTAGGCAATGAGCAGTTCTTC
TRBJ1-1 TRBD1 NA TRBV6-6 CASSYPGRGLNTEAFF TGTGCCAGCAGTTACCCCGGCAGGGGGTTGAACACTGAAGCTTTCTTT
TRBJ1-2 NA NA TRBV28 CASSLSPPGHYGYTF TGTGCCAGCAGTTTATCCCCCCCAGGGCACTATGGCTACACCTTC
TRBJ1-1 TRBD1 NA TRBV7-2 CASSTSTGRAFF TGTGCCAGCAGCACCTCGACAGGGAGGGCTTTCTTT
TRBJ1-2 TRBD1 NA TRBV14 CASSLDRVYGYTF TGTGCCAGCAGCCTAGACAGGGTCTATGGCTACACCTTC
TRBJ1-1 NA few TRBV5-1 CASSFGGVTAVNTEAFF TGCGCCAGCAGCTTTGGGGGCGTAACGGCTGTGAACACTGAAGCTTTCTTT
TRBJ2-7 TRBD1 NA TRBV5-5 CASSRQGVNYEQYF TGTGCCAGCAGCCGACAGGGGGTAAACTACGAGCAGTACTTC
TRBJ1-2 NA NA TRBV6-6 CASSYSRQSGVQGYTF TGTGCCAGCAGTTATTCCCGTCAGTCGGGGGTACAAGGCTACACCTTC
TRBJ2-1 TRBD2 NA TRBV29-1 CSVFHLGLAGKGHSYNEQFF TGCAGCGTCTTCCATCTGGGACTAGCGGGAAAAGGCCATTCCTACAATGAGCAGTTCTTC
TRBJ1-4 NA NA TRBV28 CASTLQSPGEKLFF TGTGCCAGCACCCTCCAGTCGCCGGGTGAAAAACTGTTTTTT
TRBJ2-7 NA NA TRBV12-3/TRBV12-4 CASSSSLLYEQYF TGTGCCAGCAGCTCCTCCCTCCTCTACGAGCAGTACTTC
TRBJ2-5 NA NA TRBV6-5 CASSYYGGGMETQYF TGTGCCAGCAGTTACTATGGGGGAGGTATGGAGACCCAGTACTTC
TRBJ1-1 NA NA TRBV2 CASSFGPGLAGRDTEAFF TGTGCCAGCAGCTTTGGCCCAGGGCTAGCAGGGAGGGACACTGAAGCTTTCTTT
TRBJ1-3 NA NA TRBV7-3 CASSPSFGNTIYF TGTGCCAGCAGCCCAAGCTTCGGAAACACCATATATTTT
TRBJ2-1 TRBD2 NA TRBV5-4 CASSLATSGGDFSYNEQFF TGTGCCAGCAGCTTGGCTACTAGCGGGGGGGACTTCTCCTACAATGAGCAGTTCTTC
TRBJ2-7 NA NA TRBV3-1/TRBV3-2 CASSPQGAHEQYF TGTGCCAGCAGCCCACAGGGAGCCCACGAGCAGTACTTC